The rows below give T cell receptor beta chains drawn from one sample of a study of neoadjuvant anti-PD-1 for oral cavity cancer. Using immunoSEQ multiplex PCR, the repertoire was profiled, and TCRdb retains in-frame clones only, with some absent. The data hold roughly 13,000 clones, with 65% to 75% observed a single time. The sample was PBMCs, taken before nivolumab (anti-PD-1) treatment. The source of these receptors is a person between 35 and 79 years old with oral cavity squamous cell carcinoma. The conserved cysteine and the conserved F or W are not part of the CDR3 here. The D gene is left open where the match is weak.

>.|TRBJ2-7|TRBV5-1
ASSPQGHEQY
>.|TRBJ2-7|TRBV4-1
ASSQYMPVVQGPRGAGQY
>.|TRBJ2-1|TRBV11-2
ASSGPGYYNEQF
>.|TRBJ1-5|TRBV19
ASRGRGQPQH
>.|TRBJ2-3|TRBV6-1
ASSEEAGSSTDTQY
>.|TRBJ1-1|TRBV13
ASSTQRNTEAF
>TRBD1|TRBJ2-3|TRBV7-9
ASSLTGPTDTQY
>.|TRBJ2-6|TRBV5-1
ASTRGTGANVLT
>.|TRBJ1-4|TRBV4-1
ASSQRWQGLNEKLF
>.|TRBJ2-2|TRBV5-6
ASSWVSGHRDTGELF
>.|TRBJ2-1|TRBV6-6
ASSISGQYNEQF
>.|TRBJ2-1|TRBV30
AWGHWGRNEQF
>TRBD2|TRBJ2-3|TRBV5-4
ASSYLAGGLTDTQY
>TRBD2|TRBJ2-2|TRBV7-2
ASSLAAGGITGELF
>.|TRBJ2-7|TRBV14
ASSQGALAAYEQY
>TRBD1|TRBJ1-1|TRBV7-9
ASSFDRGLAF
>TRBD2|TRBJ2-2|TRBV10-1
ASSEGTSLTGELF
>TRBD2|TRBJ2-2|TRBV6-1
ASSWTSGGGELF
>.|TRBJ2-5|TRBV5-6
ASSLTGGEETQY
>.|TRBJ1-2|TRBV19
ASSRDGGNYGYT
>.|TRBJ2-2|TRBV5-4
ASSFANTGELF
>TRBD1|TRBJ1-6|TRBV7-9
ASSSTGGNSPLH
>TRBD1|TRBJ1-3|TRBV25-1
ASSFTGGFGNSGNTIY
>.|TRBJ2-7|TRBV5-4
ASRPNALYEQY
>.|TRBJ2-3|TRBV5-1
ASREEVVGDTQY
>TRBD2|TRBJ2-1|TRBV4-1
ASSQPGLAGRNYNEQF